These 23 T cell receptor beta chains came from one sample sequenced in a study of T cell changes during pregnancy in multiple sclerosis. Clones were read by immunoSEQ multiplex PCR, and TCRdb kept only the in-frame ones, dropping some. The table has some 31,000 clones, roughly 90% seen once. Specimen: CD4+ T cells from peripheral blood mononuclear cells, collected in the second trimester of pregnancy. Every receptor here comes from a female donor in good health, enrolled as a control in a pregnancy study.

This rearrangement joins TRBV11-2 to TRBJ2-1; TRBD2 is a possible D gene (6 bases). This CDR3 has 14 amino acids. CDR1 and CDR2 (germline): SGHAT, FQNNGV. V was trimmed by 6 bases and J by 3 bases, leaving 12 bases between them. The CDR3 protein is CASSLSGVYNEQFF. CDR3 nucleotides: TGTGCCAGCAGTCTTAGCGGAGTCTACAATGAGCAGTTCTTC. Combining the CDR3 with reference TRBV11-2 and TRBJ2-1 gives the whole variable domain EAGVAQSPRYKIIEKRQSVAFWCNPISGHATLYWYQQILGQGPKLLIQFQNNGVVDDSQLPKDRFSAERLKGVDSTLKIQPAKLEDSAVYLCASSLSGVYNEQFFGPGTRLTVL.

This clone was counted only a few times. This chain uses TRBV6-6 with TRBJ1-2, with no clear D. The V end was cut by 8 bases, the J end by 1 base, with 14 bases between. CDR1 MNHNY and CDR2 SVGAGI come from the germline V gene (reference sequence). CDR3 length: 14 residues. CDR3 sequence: CASVEGGSNYGYTF. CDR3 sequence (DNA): TGTGCCAGCGTCGAGGGAGGGAGTAACTATGGCTACACCTTC.

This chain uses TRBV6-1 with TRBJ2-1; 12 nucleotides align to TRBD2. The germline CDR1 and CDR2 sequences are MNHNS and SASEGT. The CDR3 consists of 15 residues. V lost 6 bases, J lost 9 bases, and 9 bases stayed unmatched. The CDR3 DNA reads TGTGCCAGCAGACCTAGCGGGGGGGGCCTCGGTGAGCAGTTCTTC. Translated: CASRPSGGGLGEQFF.

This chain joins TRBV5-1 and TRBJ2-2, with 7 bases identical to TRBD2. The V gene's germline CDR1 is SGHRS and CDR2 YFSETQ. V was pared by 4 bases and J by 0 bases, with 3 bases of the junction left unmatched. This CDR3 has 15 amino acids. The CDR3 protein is CASSPGLTNTGELFF. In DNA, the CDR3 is TGCGCCAGCAGCCCGGGACTAACGAACACCGGGGAGCTGTTTTTT.

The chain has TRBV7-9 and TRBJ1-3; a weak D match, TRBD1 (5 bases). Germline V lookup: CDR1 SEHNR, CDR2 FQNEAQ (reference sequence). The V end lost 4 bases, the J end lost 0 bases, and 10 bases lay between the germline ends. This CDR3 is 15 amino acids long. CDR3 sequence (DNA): TGTGCCAGCAGCTACCGGGGGATCTCTGGAAACACCATATATTTT. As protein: CASSYRGISGNTIYF.

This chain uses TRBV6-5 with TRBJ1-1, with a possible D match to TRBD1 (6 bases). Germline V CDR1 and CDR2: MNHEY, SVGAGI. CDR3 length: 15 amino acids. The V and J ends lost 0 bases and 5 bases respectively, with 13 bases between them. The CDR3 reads CASSYSWGGVTEAFF. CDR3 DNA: TGTGCCAGCAGTTACTCGTGGGGGGGCGTAACTGAAGCTTTCTTT.

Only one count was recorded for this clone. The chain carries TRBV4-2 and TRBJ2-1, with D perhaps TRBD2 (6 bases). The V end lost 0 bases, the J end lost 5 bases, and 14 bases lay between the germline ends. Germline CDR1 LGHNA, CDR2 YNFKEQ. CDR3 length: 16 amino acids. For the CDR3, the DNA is TGTGCCAGCAGCCAAGAGTTGGCTAGCGCACACAATGAGCAGTTCTTC. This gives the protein CASSQELASAHNEQFF.

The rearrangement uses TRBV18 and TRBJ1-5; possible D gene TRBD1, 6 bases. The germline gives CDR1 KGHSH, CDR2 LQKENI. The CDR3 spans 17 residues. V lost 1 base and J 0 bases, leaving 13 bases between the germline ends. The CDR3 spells CASSPLPGAYSNQPQHF. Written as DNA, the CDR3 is TGTGCCAGCTCACCACTTCCAGGGGCGTATAGCAATCAGCCCCAGCATTTT.

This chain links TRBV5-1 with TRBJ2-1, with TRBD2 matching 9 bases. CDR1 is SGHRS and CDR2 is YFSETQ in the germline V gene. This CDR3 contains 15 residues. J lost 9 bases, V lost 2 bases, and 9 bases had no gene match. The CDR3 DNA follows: TGCGCCAGCAGCTTCTCGCGGGAGGGGGTCACTGAGCAGTTCTTC. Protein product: CASSFSREGVTEQFF.

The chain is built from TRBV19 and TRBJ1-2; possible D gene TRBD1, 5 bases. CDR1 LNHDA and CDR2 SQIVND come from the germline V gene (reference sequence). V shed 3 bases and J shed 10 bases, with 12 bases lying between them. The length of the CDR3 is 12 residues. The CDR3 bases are TGTGCCAGTAGTATTCAGGGTGTGGACTACACCTTC. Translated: CASSIQGVDYTF.

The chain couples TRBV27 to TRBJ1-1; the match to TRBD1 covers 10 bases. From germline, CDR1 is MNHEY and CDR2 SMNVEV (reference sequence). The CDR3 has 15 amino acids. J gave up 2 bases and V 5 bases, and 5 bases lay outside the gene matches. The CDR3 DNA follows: TGTGCCAGCAGTCTGACAGGGGGCGCAAACACTGAAGCTTTCTTT. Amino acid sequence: CASSLTGGANTEAFF.

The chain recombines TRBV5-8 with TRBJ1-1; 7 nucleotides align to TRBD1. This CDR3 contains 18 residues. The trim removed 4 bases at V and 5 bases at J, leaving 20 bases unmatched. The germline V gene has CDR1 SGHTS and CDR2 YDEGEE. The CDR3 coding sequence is TGTGCCAGCAGCGAGCATAGGGACCGACAGGGTCCTAAGACTGAAGCTTTCTTT. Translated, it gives CASSEHRDRQGPKTEAFF. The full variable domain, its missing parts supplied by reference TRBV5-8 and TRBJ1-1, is EAGVTQSPTHLIKTRGQQATLRCSPISGHTSVYWYQQALGLGLQFLLWYDEGEERNRGNFPPRFSGRQFPNYSSELNVNALELEDSALYLCASSEHRDRQGPKTEAFFGQGTRLTVV.

The CDR3 sequence: CASSEGGGIYNEQFF. The DNA for the CDR3 is TGTGCCAGCAGTGAAGGCGGCGGGATCTACAATGAGCAGTTCTTC. The J gene is TRBJ2-1, the V gene TRBV6-1, with D possibly TRBD2 on 6 matching bases. CDR1 MNHNS and CDR2 SASEGT come from the germline V gene. The V and J ends lost 1 base and 3 bases respectively, with 10 bases between them. This CDR3 spans 15 amino acids.

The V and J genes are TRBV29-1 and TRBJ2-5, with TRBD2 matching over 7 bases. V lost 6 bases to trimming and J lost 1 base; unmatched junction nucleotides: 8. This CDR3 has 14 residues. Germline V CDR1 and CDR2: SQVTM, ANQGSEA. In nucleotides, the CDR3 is TGCAGCGTCCGCGGGGGTTTCGGCCAAGAGACCCAGTACTTC. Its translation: CSVRGGFGQETQYF.

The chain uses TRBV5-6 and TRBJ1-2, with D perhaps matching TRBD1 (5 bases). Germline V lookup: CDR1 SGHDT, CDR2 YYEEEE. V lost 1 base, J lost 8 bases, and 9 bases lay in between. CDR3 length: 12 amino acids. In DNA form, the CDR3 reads TGTGCCAGCAGCTTGCGGGGGGAAGGCTACACCTTC. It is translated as CASSLRGEGYTF.

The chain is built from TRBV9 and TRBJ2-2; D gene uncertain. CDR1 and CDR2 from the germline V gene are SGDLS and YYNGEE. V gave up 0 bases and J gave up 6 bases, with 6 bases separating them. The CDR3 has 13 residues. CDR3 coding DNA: TGTGCCAGCAGCGTAGCTCCGGCCGGGGAGCTGTTTTTT. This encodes CASSVAPAGELFF.

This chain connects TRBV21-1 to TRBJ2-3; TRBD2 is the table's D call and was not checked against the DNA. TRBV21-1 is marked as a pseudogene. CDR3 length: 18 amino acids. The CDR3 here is CASSKVLGGGTITDTQYF. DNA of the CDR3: TGTGCCAGCAGCAAAGTACTAGGCGGCGGGACCATTACAGATACGCAGTATTTT.

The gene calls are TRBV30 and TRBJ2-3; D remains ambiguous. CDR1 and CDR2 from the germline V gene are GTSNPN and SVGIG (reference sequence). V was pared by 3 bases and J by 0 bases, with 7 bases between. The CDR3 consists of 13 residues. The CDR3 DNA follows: TGTGCCTGGAGAGAGACTAGCACAGATACGCAGTATTTT. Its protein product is CAWRETSTDTQYF.

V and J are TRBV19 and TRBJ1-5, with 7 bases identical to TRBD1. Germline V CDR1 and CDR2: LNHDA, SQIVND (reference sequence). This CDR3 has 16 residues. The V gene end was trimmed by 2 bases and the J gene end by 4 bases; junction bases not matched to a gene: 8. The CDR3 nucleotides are TGTGCCAGTAGTATACTTTGGGGACAGAGGAATCAGCCCCAGCATTTT. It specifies CASSILWGQRNQPQHF.

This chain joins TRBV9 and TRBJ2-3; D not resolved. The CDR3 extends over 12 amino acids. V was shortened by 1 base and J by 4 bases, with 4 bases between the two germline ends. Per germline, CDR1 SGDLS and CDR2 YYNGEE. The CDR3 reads CASSVLPDTQYF. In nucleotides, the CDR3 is TGTGCCAGCAGCGTACTCCCAGATACGCAGTATTTT.

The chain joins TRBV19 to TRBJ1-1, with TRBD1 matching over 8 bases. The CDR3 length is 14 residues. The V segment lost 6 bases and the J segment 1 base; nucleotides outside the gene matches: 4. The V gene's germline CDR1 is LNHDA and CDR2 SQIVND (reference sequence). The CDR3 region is CASRTGQANTEAFF. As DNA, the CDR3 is TGTGCCAGTAGGACGGGACAGGCGAACACTGAAGCTTTCTTT.

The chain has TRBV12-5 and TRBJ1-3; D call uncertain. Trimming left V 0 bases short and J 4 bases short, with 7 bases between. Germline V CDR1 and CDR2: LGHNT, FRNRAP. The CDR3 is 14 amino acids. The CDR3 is CASGLVAGGNTIYF. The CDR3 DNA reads TGTGCTAGTGGTTTGGTGGCGGGCGGAAACACCATATATTTT.

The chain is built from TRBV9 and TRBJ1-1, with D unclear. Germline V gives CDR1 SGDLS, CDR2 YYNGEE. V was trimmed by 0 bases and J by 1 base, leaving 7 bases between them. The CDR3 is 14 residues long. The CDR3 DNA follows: TGTGCCAGCAGCGTAGCACACCCGAACACTGAAGCTTTCTTT. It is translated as CASSVAHPNTEAFF.